A single T cell receptor beta chain is shown here with its context. No antigen is known for it. The sample is drawn from a study of cytomegalovirus exposure and HLA in healthy donors. Whole-study results and caveats: Later on, a genetic analysis was performed. It linked a missense variant in DCLRE1C with V- and J-gene trimming of TCR beta.

With 60 Vbeta and 13 Jbeta primers, the PCR was carried out. Measured with immunoSEQ multiplex PCR; TCRdb has only the in-frame clones, and not every one. The table lists around 130,000 clones, around 83% of them singletons. In germline, CDR1 is SGHAT, CDR2 FQNNGV. Trimming cost V 0 bases and J 8 bases, with 16 bases left between them. CDR3 length: 15 residues. The V and J genes are TRBV11-2 and TRBJ1-2; D gene ambiguous. Sequenced material: PBMCs. This clonotype was sampled from a woman aged 30 to 39 in good health and CMV-seropositive. The CDR3 region is CASSLEFGGQRGYTF. As DNA, the CDR3 is TGTGCCAGCAGCTTAGAATTTGGCGGTCAGAGGGGCTACACCTTC.